This TCR beta chain was obtained from a study of T cells in localized non-small cell lung cancer. Germline CDR1 reads LGHNT; CDR2 reads FRNRAP. The CDR3 totals 15 residues. The V gene lost 7 bases and the J gene lost 0 bases, with 15 bases spanning the gap. TCRdb keeps only in-frame clones here, not all; method: immunoSEQ multiplex PCR. This table has some 990 clones, approximately 25% appearing once. The TCR was taken from a man aged 40 to 75 with stage I squamous cell lung carcinoma. The V gene is TRBV12-5, the J gene TRBJ2-5; D is possibly TRBD1 (6 bases). Here the sequenced sample was normal lung tissue next to the tumor, taken before any cancer treatment. The chain's CDR3 is CASALRGSYQETQYF. The CDR3 nucleotides are TGTGCTAGTGCCCTAAGGGGGTCCTACCAAGAGACCCAGTACTTC.